The next 6 T cell receptor beta chains were all read from a single sample in a study of OX40 agonist ivuxolimab in advanced cancers. To prepare the library, the immunoSEQ multiplex PCR assay was applied. The source is immuneACCESS, and TCRdb retained only in-frame sequences with V and J called. Part of the clones is not carried over; for the studies checked, unresolved V genes explain less than half of this, and the remainder is unexplained. This sample is represented by fewer than 75,000 clones; approximately 90% of them were singletons. Together, the top ten hold about 2.4% of the sample. The sequenced sample was CD4+ or CD8+ T cells sorted from blood, obtained in a trial of the OX40 agonist ivuxolimab. The receptors come from an adult with an advanced solid tumor such as melanoma, head and neck, liver or kidney cancer.

The chain joins TRBV5-1 to TRBJ1-5; TRBD1 aligns across 7 bases. The CDR3 has 17 amino acids. The J segment lost 0 bases and the V segment lost 0 bases, leaving 6 bases of the junction unmatched. Germline loops: CDR1 SGHRS, CDR2 YFSETQ. The CDR3 DNA sequence: TGCGCCAGCAGCTTGGGGGGCGGGACAGCTAGCAATCAGCCCCAGCATTTT. Translating gives CASSLGGGTASNQPQHF. Combining the CDR3 with reference TRBV5-1 and TRBJ1-5 gives the whole variable domain KAGVTQTPRYLIKTRGQQVTLSCSPISGHRSVSWYQQTPGQGLQFLFEYFSETQRNKGNFPGRFSGRQFSNSRSEMNVSTLELGDSALYLCASSLGGGTASNQPQHFGDGTRLSIL.

This chain connects TRBV5-6 to TRBJ2-5, with TRBD2 matching over 9 bases. Unmatched junction bases numbered 6, after V lost 1 base and J lost 2 bases. The germline V gene has CDR1 SGHDT and CDR2 YYEEEE. CDR3 length equals 16 residues. The CDR3 DNA reads TGTGCCAGCAGCTTGTCGCCTAGCGGGACTCAAGAGACCCAGTACTTC. Its protein product is CASSLSPSGTQETQYF.

The chain carries TRBV4-2 and TRBJ2-2; no clear D gene. Germline V gives CDR1 LGHNA, CDR2 YNFKEQ. The V gene lost 4 bases and the J gene lost 4 bases, with 10 bases spanning the gap. CDR3 length: 14 amino acids. This CDR3 reads CASSRLQATGELFF. The DNA for the CDR3 is TGTGCCAGCAGCCGATTGCAGGCCACCGGGGAGCTGTTTTTT.

This clone was counted between two and nine times. The rearrangement joins TRBV15 to TRBJ2-7; possibly TRBD1 or TRBD2 for D (6 bases each). Trimming took off 0 bases at V and 12 bases at J, with 15 bases between the two ends. Germline V lookup: CDR1 LNHNV, CDR2 YYDKDF (reference sequence). The CDR3 contains 13 residues. The CDR3 here is CATSRDWAGQWYF. Here the CDR3 DNA reads TGTGCCACCAGCAGAGATTGGGCGGGACAATGGTACTTC.

The chain has TRBV6-5 and TRBJ2-7; perhaps TRBD1 as D (6 bases). This CDR3 has 16 residues. V was clipped by 2 bases and J by 3 bases, with 17 bases between them. Germline V gene data show CDR1 as MNHEY and CDR2 as SVGAGI. This CDR3 is CASSYGSTGQGYEQYF. CDR3 sequence (DNA): TGTGCCAGCAGTTACGGGTCCACAGGGCAGGGCTACGAGCAGTACTTC.

The rearrangement links TRBV5-1 to TRBJ2-3, with 7 bases matching TRBD1. Germline V gene lookup returns CDR1 SGHRS and CDR2 YFSETQ. The V gene end was trimmed by 5 bases and the J gene end by 2 bases; junction bases not matched to a gene: 8. This CDR3 comprises 15 residues. The CDR3 reads CASRHRDSLTDTQYF. In DNA, the CDR3 is TGCGCCAGCAGACATCGGGACAGTCTCACAGATACGCAGTATTTT.